The 20 T cell receptor beta chains below come from one sample, sequenced in a study of human T cells and chemical hapten exposure (dated by TCRdb to the early 2020s). The protocol used for the library was RACE. The listed sequencing device is NextSeq 500. Using fastp trimming at Q25 and MiXCR clonotype assembly, TCRdb reanalyzed the public sequencing data and kept in-frame beta chains. Identical CDR3 protein sequences are pooled into one entry, listed with their most common genes and DNA. This sample gives approximately 97,000 distinct CDR3 sequences in total; around 10% of them show up just once. Clones ranked in the top ten supply 3% to 4% of the sample. The time point label on this specimen signifies: patch test 2, 6 weeks after DPC sensitization. Interpreted using the paper, the treatment or condition label stands for: therapeutic diphenylcyclopropenone sensitization with weekly scalp DPC. Sequenced here: whole blood, sampled in connection with sensitization to the hapten diphenylcyclopropenone (DPC). The receptors come from a middle-aged woman with alopecia areata. Some clones in this sample may be carry-over from other donors' samples.

The chain recombines TRBV30 with TRBJ2-1; D might be TRBD1 or TRBD2, each matching 7 bases. Germline V gene sequence: CDR1 GTSNPN, CDR2 SVGIG (reference sequence). CDR3 length: 14 amino acids. V lost 0 bases and J lost 7, with 13 bases in between. CDR3 in amino acids: CAWSVSRGGNEQFF. The CDR3 nucleotides read TGTGCCTGGAGTGTAAGCAGGGGGGGGAATGAGCAGTTCTTC.

Only a few counts were recorded for this clonotype. This chain connects TRBV12-3 or TRBV12-4 to TRBJ1-6, with 7 positions matching TRBD1. V gave up 5 bases and J gave up 7 bases; unmatched junction bases: 5. The CDR3 covers 14 residues. The CDR3 sequence is CASSIGQENSPLHF. The DNA of the CDR3 is TGTGCCAGCAGTATTGGACAGGAAAATTCACCCCTCCACTTT.

The sample holds many counts of this clonotype. The J gene is TRBJ1-1, the V gene TRBV2; D unresolved. The germline V gene encodes CDR1 SNHLY and CDR2 FYNNEI. The CDR3 runs to 15 residues. V lost 7 bases and J lost 5, with 20 bases in between. The CDR3 DNA reads TGTGCCAGCAACCGAATGGGCCCCAGTAGAACTGAAGCTTTCTTT. It is translated as CASNRMGPSRTEAFF. The whole variable domain, filled in from reference TRBV2 and TRBJ1-1, reads EPEVTQTPSHQVTQMGQEVILRCVPISNHLYFYWYRQILGQKVEFLVSFYNNEISEKSEIFDDQFSVERPDGSNFTLKIRSTKLEDSAMYFCASNRMGPSRTEAFFGQGTRLTVV.

This clonotype was counted a few times. The chain couples TRBV7-6 to TRBJ2-1, with D possibly TRBD2 on 6 matching bases. This CDR3 contains 19 residues. Germline V CDR1 and CDR2: SGHVS, FNYEAQ. The V end lost 1 base, the J end lost 5 bases, and 24 bases lay between the germline ends. The chain's CDR3 is CASSLDRASVTPRHNEQFF. The CDR3 DNA reads TGTGCCAGCAGCTTAGATCGGGCTAGCGTAACTCCGCGGCACAATGAGCAGTTCTTC.

This clonotype was recorded many times. The rearrangement joins TRBV24-1 to TRBJ2-2; D possibly matches TRBD1 or TRBD2 (5 bases each). Germline lookup yields CDR1 KGHDR and CDR2 SFDVKD. The CDR3 is 16 residues long. V shed 6 bases and J shed 4 bases, with 17 bases lying between them. The CDR3 sequence is CATSRGRGPGTGELFF. CDR3 nucleotides: TGTGCCACCAGTCGGGGAAGGGGACCGGGCACCGGGGAGCTGTTTTTT.

This chain's CDR3 is CASRVASGDTQYF. For the CDR3, the DNA is TGTGCCAGCAGGGTAGCCTCGGGGGATACGCAGTATTTT. V usage is TRBV12-3 or TRBV12-4 and J usage is TRBJ2-3, with D possibly matching TRBD2 (5 bases). Between the trimmed V and J ends, which lost 6 bases and 6 bases, there was a span of 13 bases. This CDR3 spans 13 amino acids.

This clonotype was counted at least ten times. The chain combines TRBV11-2 with TRBJ2-7; unclear D gene. With 5 bases removed from V and 5 bases from J, the gap between germline ends came to 16 bases. The germline CDR1 and CDR2 sequences are SGHAT and FQNNGV. CDR3 length equals 14 residues. The CDR3 coding sequence is TGTGCCAGCAGCCTCCAGGCCCCCTTCGACGAGCAGTACTTC. It translates to CASSLQAPFDEQYF.

This clonotype came up a few times. V and J are TRBV6-6 and TRBJ1-1; D unresolved. V lost 2 bases to trimming and J lost 3 bases, with 7 bases between them. Looked up from germline, CDR1 is MNHNY and CDR2 is SVGAGI (reference sequence). This CDR3 spans 13 amino acids. The CDR3 loop reads CASSYPFDTEAFF. The CDR3 DNA reads TGTGCCAGCAGTTACCCGTTTGACACTGAAGCTTTCTTT.

The rearrangement joins TRBV29-1 to TRBJ1-2; 7 nucleotides match TRBD1. CDR1 is SQVTM, CDR2 ANQGSEA, per germline. With 7 bases clipped from V and 5 bases from J, the junction kept 13 bases outside the gene matches. CDR3 length: 14 amino acids. As DNA, the CDR3 is TGCAGCGGGACGAACAGGGGATTTACGTATGGCTACACCTTC. Protein product: CSGTNRGFTYGYTF.

This chain's CDR3 is CASSLQGAAYEQYF. CDR3 bases: TGTGCCAGCAGCTTACAGGGGGCGGCTTACGAGCAGTACTTC. The chain carries TRBV5-5 and TRBJ2-7; 9 bases map to TRBD1. CDR1 and CDR2 from the germline V gene are SGHKS and YYEKEE (reference sequence). V lost 2 bases and J lost 4; bases outside the gene matches: 4. The CDR3 has 14 residues. The whole variable domain, filled in from reference TRBV5-5 and TRBJ2-7, reads DAGVTQSPTHLIKTRGQQVTLRCSPISGHKSVSWYQQVLGQGPQFIFQYYEKEERGRGNFPDRFSARQFPNYSSELNVNALLLGDSALYLCASSLQGAAYEQYFGPGTRLTVT.

This clonotype was seen many times. This chain connects TRBV20-1 to TRBJ1-4; D not resolved. The V end was cut by 5 bases, the J end by 2 bases, with 12 bases between. This CDR3 has 14 residues. Per germline, CDR1 DFQATT and CDR2 SNEGSKA (reference sequence). Written as DNA, the CDR3 is TGCAGTGCTCAACCCCCCGGCACTAATGAAAAACTGTTTTTT. Its translation: CSAQPPGTNEKLFF.

This clonotype appeared a few times. V is TRBV4-3 and J is TRBJ2-1; TRBD2 might be the D (5 bases). This CDR3 contains 16 residues. V was cut by 1 base and J by 0 bases, with 10 bases left in between. Germline V lookup: CDR1 LGHNA, CDR2 YSLEER. CDR3 nucleotides: TGCGCCAGCAGCCAAGGGACTTTTAGCTCCTACAATGAGCAGTTCTTC. Protein: CASSQGTFSSYNEQFF.

V usage is TRBV29-1 and J usage is TRBJ1-1; 11 bases match TRBD1. V trimming: 1 base; J trimming: 6 bases; junction bases outside the gene matches: 13. The CDR3 is made up of 17 amino acids. CDR1 and CDR2 from the germline V gene are SQVTM and ANQGSEA. The CDR3 here is CSVEVLGQGARRAEAFF. CDR3 DNA: TGCAGCGTTGAAGTTCTAGGACAGGGGGCACGTAGGGCTGAAGCTTTCTTT.

The gene calls are TRBV6-2 or TRBV6-3 and TRBJ2-2, with D unclear. In germline, CDR1 is MNHEY, CDR2 SVGEGT. The CDR3 runs 13 residues. V lost 10 bases and J lost 1, with 10 bases in between. CDR3 residues: CATSRGNTGELFF. Written as DNA, the CDR3 is TGTGCCACGTCAAGAGGGAACACCGGGGAGCTGTTTTTT.

This clonotype was seen many times. The chain combines TRBV7-2 with TRBJ2-5, with 9 nucleotides matching TRBD2. The ends lost 5 bases at V and 4 bases at J; junction bases unmatched: 8. From germline, CDR1 is SGHTA and CDR2 FQGNSA. There are 15 residues in the CDR3. CDR3: CASSPWGGRAETQYF. CDR3 in DNA: TGTGCCAGCAGCCCCTGGGGCGGGAGGGCAGAGACCCAGTACTTC.

This clonotype was observed a handful of times. The V and J genes are TRBV19 and TRBJ2-1; no reliable D call. Germline-derived CDR1 and CDR2 are LNHDA and SQIVND (reference sequence). V was shortened by 2 bases and J by 1 base, with 12 bases between the two germline ends. The CDR3 runs to 16 residues. The CDR3 region has the DNA TGTGCCAGTAGTATATCAGGTCCAAATTCCTACAATGAGCAGTTCTTC. Residues: CASSISGPNSYNEQFF.

This clonotype was detected many times. V and J are TRBV28 and TRBJ2-7, with TRBD2 matching 12 bases. The CDR3 runs 15 residues. Losses at the gene ends were 7 bases for V and 4 bases for J; bases not matched to a gene: 8. The V gene's germline CDR1 is MDHEN and CDR2 SYDVKM. CDR3 region: CASTQPSGRVYEQYF. The CDR3, as DNA: TGTGCCAGCACCCAACCTAGCGGGAGGGTGTACGAGCAGTACTTC.

The J gene is TRBJ1-6, the V gene TRBV13, with 8 nucleotides matching TRBD1. The CDR3 consists of 16 residues. Germline V gene data show CDR1 as PRHDT and CDR2 as FYEKMQ (reference sequence). With 4 bases clipped from V and 6 bases from J, the junction kept 8 bases outside the gene matches. CDR3 sequence reads: CASSSPDRAGNSPLHF. The CDR3 bases are TGTGCCAGCAGCTCGCCGGACAGGGCTGGTAATTCACCCCTCCACTTT.

The rearrangement uses TRBV5-1 and TRBJ2-5; 11 bases are a match to TRBD2. This CDR3 region has 15 residues. Per germline, CDR1 SGHRS and CDR2 YFSETQ. The V gene end was trimmed by 6 bases and the J gene end by 1 base; junction bases not matched to a gene: 5. The CDR3 sequence is CASTRSGRVQETQYF. CDR3 in DNA: TGCGCCAGCACTCGTAGCGGGAGGGTCCAAGAGACCCAGTACTTC.

The rearrangement uses TRBV5-4 and TRBJ2-5; D ambiguous. The V gene's germline CDR1 is SGHNT and CDR2 YYREEE (reference sequence). Trimming took 4 bases from V and 4 from J, leaving 8 bases between them. The CDR3 is 12 amino acids. The CDR3 sequence is CASSQALETQYF. The CDR3 nucleotides read TGTGCCAGCAGCCAGGCCCTAGAGACCCAGTACTTC.